The 25 T cell receptor beta chains presented below share a single source sample, sequenced in a study of early T cells in non-severe SARS-CoV-2 infection. TCRdb reprocessed the 5' RACE reads via MiXCR and lists one record per CDR3 protein. This table has approximately 21,000 distinct CDR3 sequences, 5.3% appearing once. The specimen was whole blood. The receptors shown here come from an adult who was a healthcare worker with PCR-confirmed SARS-CoV-2 infection or an uninfected control (not recorded which).

The sample holds many counts of this clonotype. V gene TRBV20-1 combines with J gene TRBJ2-3; possible D gene TRBD1, 5 bases. Trimming took 3 bases from V and 5 from J, leaving 6 bases between them. The germline gives CDR1 DFQATT, CDR2 SNEGSKA (reference sequence). This CDR3 has 11 amino acids. The CDR3 bases are TGCAGTGCTAGTAGGGGAGATACGCAGTATTTT. Protein: CSASRGDTQYF.

This clonotype showed up many times. The gene calls are TRBV20-1 and TRBJ2-1; D gene ambiguous. Trimming stripped 5 bases from V and 4 bases from J, with 6 bases between. Germline CDR1 DFQATT, CDR2 SNEGSKA (reference sequence). This CDR3 region has 11 residues. The CDR3 is CSAETYNEQFF. The CDR3, as DNA: TGCAGTGCTGAGACTTACAATGAGCAGTTCTTC.

The J gene is TRBJ1-1, the V gene TRBV29-1; 7 bases match TRBD1. Germline assignment: CDR1 SQVTM and CDR2 ANQGSEA. This CDR3 region has 13 residues. V shed 6 bases, J shed 6 bases, and the junction held 10 bases outside the gene matches. The CDR3 coding sequence is TGCAGCGTCGACAGGGTTATCTCCTCTGAAGCTTTCTTT. This gives the protein CSVDRVISSEAFF.

This clonotype was found many times. The chain links TRBV4-3 to TRBJ2-1, with 8 positions matching TRBD2. Germline loops: CDR1 LGHNA, CDR2 YSLEER. V lost 3 bases and J lost 2; bases outside the gene matches: 6. There are 16 residues in the CDR3. The CDR3 protein is CASSHRGREAYNEQFF. In nucleotides, the CDR3 is TGCGCCAGCAGCCACCGAGGGCGGGAGGCCTACAATGAGCAGTTCTTC.

This clonotype was counted at least ten times. The V gene is TRBV29-1, the J gene TRBJ2-5; tentative D call: TRBD1 (6 bases). Germline CDR1 reads SQVTM; CDR2 reads ANQGSEA. V was trimmed by 6 bases and J by 4 bases, leaving 15 bases between them. The CDR3 spans 13 residues. The CDR3 region is CSVQQGWSETQYF. The CDR3, as DNA: TGCAGCGTGCAACAGGGTTGGTCAGAGACCCAGTACTTC.

The chain is built from TRBV4-1 and TRBJ2-7; the match to TRBD2 covers 7 bases. Per germline, CDR1 MGHRA and CDR2 YSYEKL. Trimming took 0 bases from V and 2 from J; bases not matched to a gene: 4. The CDR3 totals 15 residues. In nucleotides, the CDR3 is TGCGCCAGCAGCCAAGAGGGCGGGAGCACCTACGAGCAGTACTTC. Translated, it gives CASSQEGGSTYEQYF.

This clonotype was detected ten times or more. This CDR3 reads CASSQVHTGGYEQYF. CDR3 sequence (DNA): TGTGCCAGCAGCCAAGTCCATACAGGGGGCTACGAGCAGTACTTC. This sequence joins TRBV3-1 and TRBJ2-7, with 8 bases identical to TRBD1. The CDR3 spans 15 residues. CDR1 LGHDT and CDR2 YNNKEL come from the germline V gene (reference sequence). Unmatched junction bases numbered 5, after V lost 1 base and J lost 3 bases.

This clonotype was seen a handful of times. Sequence at one end of the junction differs from germline and may be a read error. The chain joins TRBV7-9 to TRBJ1-1; the match to TRBD1 covers 8 bases. Germline values: CDR1 SEHNR, CDR2 FQNEAQ (reference sequence). The CDR3 covers 14 residues. The CDR3 region is CVSSPTGVNTEAFF. The CDR3 region has the DNA TGTGTCAGCAGCCCGACAGGGGTGAACACTGAAGCTTTCTTT.

This clonotype occurred a few times. This sequence joins TRBV11-2 and TRBJ2-5, with a weak D call TRBD2 (6 bases). The CDR3 length is 15 residues. The V and J ends lost 4 bases and 7 bases respectively, with 19 bases between them. Germline CDR1 reads SGHAT; CDR2 reads FQNNGV. CDR3 nucleotides: TGTGCCAGCAGCTCAGGGAGGCTCCCGTCGCTGACCCAGTACTTC. It codes for CASSSGRLPSLTQYF.

This clonotype qualifies as medium-sized (0.01 to 0.1%). The chain combines TRBV20-1 with TRBJ2-1, with D perhaps TRBD2 (6 bases). V shed 5 bases and J shed 0 bases, with 20 bases lying between them. The CDR3 sequence is 17 residues long. Germline CDR1 is DFQATT and CDR2 is SNEGSKA (reference sequence). CDR3 coding DNA: TGCAGTGCTTGGACTAATACGCCCCGGGGCTCCTACAATGAGCAGTTCTTC. This gives the protein CSAWTNTPRGSYNEQFF.

The rearrangement uses TRBV3-1 and TRBJ1-1; a weak D match, TRBD1 (5 bases). V was cut by 4 bases and J by 4 bases, with 16 bases left in between. Germline V lookup: CDR1 LGHDT, CDR2 YNNKEL (reference sequence). The CDR3 totals 15 residues. The CDR3, as DNA: TGTGCCAGCAGCCCCTACGGGGCACAAGGCACTGAAGCTTTCTTT. Protein product: CASSPYGAQGTEAFF.

The gene calls are TRBV11-1 and TRBJ2-2; no reliable D call. Germline V gene data show CDR1 as SGHAT and CDR2 as FQDESV (reference sequence). CDR3 size: 13 residues. Trimming took 5 bases from V and 5 from J, leaving 9 bases between them. The CDR3 sequence: CASSLRGTGELFF. DNA of the CDR3: TGTGCCAGCAGCCTTAGAGGAACCGGGGAGCTGTTTTTT. The full variable domain, with the rest looked up from reference TRBV11-1 and TRBJ2-2, is EAEVAQSPRYKITEKSQAVAFWCDPISGHATLYWYRQILGQGPELLVQFQDESVVDDSQLPKDRFSAERLKGVDSTLKIQPAELGDSAMYLCASSLRGTGELFFGEGSRLTVL.

The V gene is TRBV6-2 or TRBV6-3, the J gene TRBJ2-7; the D is unclear. Trimming took off 6 bases at V and 3 bases at J, with 9 bases between the two ends. Germline-derived CDR1 and CDR2 are MNHEY and SVGEGT. This CDR3 has 12 residues. The DNA for the CDR3 is TGTGCCAGCAGCCTACTCGGCTACGAGCAGTACGTC. This sequence encodes CASSLLGYEQYV.

This clonotype was counted ten times or more. V usage is TRBV19 and J usage is TRBJ2-5, with D possibly matching TRBD1 (5 bases). Trimming stripped 3 bases from V and 5 bases from J, with 7 bases between. CDR1 and CDR2 (germline): LNHDA, SQIVND (reference sequence). The CDR3 runs to 12 residues. In DNA, the CDR3 is TGTGCCAGTAGTATCAACAGGGAGACCCAGTACTTC. Amino acid sequence: CASSINRETQYF.

To note about this clonotype: Only one base separates this from a far larger clonotype, so it likely reflects a read error. V and J are TRBV11-2 and TRBJ1-5; D is unclear. The CDR3 is 13 residues long. V was clipped by 0 bases and J by 2 bases, with 2 bases between them. Germline V gives CDR1 SGHAT, CDR2 FQNNGV. Written as DNA, the CDR3 is TGTGCCAGCAGCTTAGATTGCAATCAGCCCCAGCATTTT. This gives the protein CASSLDCNQPQHF.

This clonotype was recorded many times. The chain joins TRBV18 to TRBJ2-7, with unresolved D. With 0 bases removed from V and 3 bases from J, the gap between germline ends came to 6 bases. The V gene's germline CDR1 is KGHSH and CDR2 LQKENI. CDR3 length: 13 amino acids. Here the CDR3 reads CASSPPSRYEQYF. The CDR3 DNA reads as TGTGCCAGCTCACCACCTAGCCGCTACGAGCAGTACTTC.

This clonotype is medium-sized in the sample. CDR3 DNA sequence: TGCAGTGCTAGAGACCCGGGACCCAGTTCCTCCTACGAGCAGTACTTC. It specifies CSARDPGPSSSYEQYF. The chain has TRBV20-1 and TRBJ2-7; D assignment may be TRBD1 or TRBD2 (5 bases each). The CDR3 length is 16 residues. Trimming shortened V by 0 bases and J by 0 bases, and 15 bases separated the two germline ends. Germline CDR1 DFQATT, CDR2 SNEGSKA (reference sequence).

This clonotype was seen more than once but under ten times. V usage is TRBV7-2 and J usage is TRBJ2-3, with D unclear. Trimming pared 2 bases from V and 6 bases from J, leaving 9 bases between. CDR1 is SGHTA and CDR2 is FQGNSA in the germline V gene. This CDR3 has 13 amino acids. CDR3 loop: CASSLIGKDTQYF. The CDR3 region has the DNA TGTGCCAGCAGCTTAATAGGGAAGGATACGCAGTATTTT.

The chain employs TRBV7-2 and TRBJ2-1; D is perhaps TRBD2 (6 bases). V lost 1 base, J lost 1 base, and 11 bases lay in between. The germline V gene has CDR1 SGHTA and CDR2 FQGNSA. This CDR3 spans 16 amino acids. The CDR3: CASSLVLGGSYNEQFF. DNA of the CDR3: TGTGCCAGCAGCTTAGTTCTCGGAGGGTCCTACAATGAGCAGTTCTTC.

A few counts support this clonotype. The V gene is TRBV24-1, the J gene TRBJ2-7; no reliable D call. Trimming pared 0 bases from V and 3 bases from J, leaving 14 bases between. Germline CDR1 KGHDR, CDR2 SFDVKD. This CDR3 has 16 amino acids. For the CDR3, the DNA is TGTGCCACCAGTGATTTGATTCCTGGAAGATACTACGAGCAGTACTTC. It yields the protein CATSDLIPGRYYEQYF.

The V gene is TRBV6-2 or TRBV6-3, the J gene TRBJ2-7; D possibly corresponds to TRBD1 (6 bases). Germline V lookup: CDR1 MNHEY, CDR2 SVGEGT. V gave up 2 bases and J gave up 3 bases, with 14 bases separating them. The length of the CDR3 is 15 residues. The CDR3, as DNA: TGTGCCAGCAGTTACACAGGGCGACGGGACTACGAGCAGTACTTC. As protein: CASSYTGRRDYEQYF.

At least ten counts were recorded for this clonotype. This rearrangement joins TRBV6-5 to TRBJ2-1, with D possibly being TRBD1 (6 bases). CDR1 is MNHEY, CDR2 SVGAGI, per germline. The CDR3 covers 15 residues. Trimming shortened V by 6 bases and J by 0 bases, and 12 bases separated the two germline ends. Here the CDR3 DNA reads TGTGCCAGCAGCCCGGGACACAGCTCCTACAATGAGCAGTTCTTC. Encoded protein: CASSPGHSSYNEQFF.

On this clonotype: A read error is possible here, since a much larger clone lies one base away. The chain has TRBV3-1 and TRBJ2-3; 13 bases align to TRBD2. With V trimmed by 5 bases and J by 3 bases, 5 bases remained unmatched. The CDR3 length is 16 residues. Germline V gene data show CDR1 as LGHDT and CDR2 as YNNKEL (reference sequence). The CDR3 DNA is TGTGCCAGCAGCTTAAGGACTAGCGGGAGAACAGATACGCAGTATTTT. It encodes CASSLRTSGRTDTQYF.

This clonotype occurred many times. V gene TRBV5-1 combines with J gene TRBJ2-2, with D unclear. CDR3 length: 13 amino acids. V was pared by 0 bases and J by 7 bases, with 7 bases between. Looked up from germline, CDR1 is SGHRS and CDR2 is YFSETQ. The CDR3 spells CASSLVRHGELFF. The CDR3, as DNA: TGCGCCAGCAGCTTGGTACGTCACGGGGAGCTGTTTTTT.

This clonotype turned up a few times. The chain couples TRBV6-4 to TRBJ2-5; 10 bases line up with TRBD1. Germline V gene data show CDR1 as MRHNA and CDR2 as SNTAGT. Unmatched junction bases numbered 2, after V lost 3 bases and J lost 4 bases. The CDR3 has 14 amino acids. This chain's CDR3 is CASSETGGAETQYF. The CDR3 region has the DNA TGTGCCAGCAGTGAGACAGGGGGCGCAGAGACCCAGTACTTC.